This is a list of T cell receptor beta chains from one sample in a study of T cell changes during pregnancy in multiple sclerosis. Sequenced by immunoSEQ multiplex PCR; TCRdb stores in-frame clones only, minus some. The sample records 45,000 to 50,000 clones, approximately 94% being singletons. Sequencing was performed on CD8+ T cells from peripheral blood mononuclear cells, taken before pregnancy. The receptor source for this set is a female donor with multiple sclerosis, enrolled in a pregnancy study. CDR3s include the opening cysteine and the closing phenylalanine or tryptophan. Fields, in order: clone size, J gene, V gene, D gene, CDR3 DNA, CDR3 protein. The D gene is left open where the match is weak. Some rows have no size entry. The others give once, few or many, or a class for an expanded clone.

NA | TRBJ2-2 | TRBV29-1 | TRBD2 | TGCAGCGTTGTGAGCGGGAGGGTCCCCGGGGAGCTGTTTTTT | CSVVSGRVPGELFF
NA | TRBJ2-7 | TRBV10-2 | TRBD2 | TGCGCCAGCAGTGATGAGGGGCATCTCGAACGGAAGCGGGAGGTAAAGTATTACGAGCAGTACTTC | CASSDEGHLERKREVKYYEQYF
NA | TRBJ2-1 | TRBV9 | NA | TGTGCCAGCAGCGTAGTTTCTGGGGGGATGAATGAGCAGTTCTTC | CASSVVSGGMNEQFF
NA | TRBJ2-3 | TRBV7-9 | TRBD1 | TGTGCCAGCAGCCCAGGCTCCGGGACAGGGGTAGATACGCAGTATTTT | CASSPGSGTGVDTQYF
NA | TRBJ2-5 | TRBV5-4 | NA | TGTGCCAGCAGCCATTTTATGGGGAGATCGGAGACCCAGTACTTC | CASSHFMGRSETQYF
NA | TRBJ2-1 | TRBV7-8 | TRBD1 | TGTGCCAGCAGCCCACCTCCAGACAGGGGAAGGAATGAGCAGTTCTTC | CASSPPPDRGRNEQFF
once | TRBJ1-4 | TRBV10-3 | NA | TGTGCCATCAGTGACTCCTTGACAGCCGCAACTAATGAAAAACTGTTTTTT | CAISDSLTAATNEKLFF
NA | TRBJ1-4 | TRBV19 | TRBD1 | TGTGCCAGTAGTCCCGGACAGGGGAGACGTGAAAAACTGTTTTTT | CASSPGQGRREKLFF
NA | TRBJ2-1 | TRBV7-9 | TRBD2 | TGTGCCAGCAGTCCCGGGACTAGCGGTTACAATGAGCAGTTCTTC | CASSPGTSGYNEQFF
NA | TRBJ2-3 | TRBV7-9 | NA | TGTGCCAGCAGCTTAGCGACGCGACAGGCAAGCACAGATACGCAGTATTTT | CASSLATRQASTDTQYF
NA | TRBJ1-2 | TRBV4-1 | TRBD1 | TGCGCCAGCAGCCAGGGGACAGACTATGGCTACACCTTC | CASSQGTDYGYTF
NA | TRBJ2-5 | TRBV7-2 | NA | TGTGCCAGCAGCTGGAGTGGGTCGCAAGAGACCCAGTACTTC | CASSWSGSQETQYF
few | TRBJ1-5 | TRBV27 | NA | TGTGCCAGCAGTTTAGGCCCCGGGAGGAATCAGCCCCAGCATTTT | CASSLGPGRNQPQHF
NA | TRBJ2-1 | TRBV9 | NA | TGTGCCAGCAGCCCAGGGACGGGGGACAATGAGCAGTTCTTC | CASSPGTGDNEQFF
NA | TRBJ2-7 | TRBV4-1 | TRBD2 | TGCGCCAGCAGCCAAGATCTAGGACTAGCGGGAGCCGAGCAGTACTTC | CASSQDLGLAGAEQYF
NA | TRBJ1-2 | TRBV7-8 | NA | TGTGCCAGCAGCTTAGGGCCCGGGGATGGCTACACCTTC | CASSLGPGDGYTF
few | TRBJ2-4 | TRBV28 | TRBD1 | TGTGCCACCGCTCTGGACAGGGTTGATATTCAGTACTTC | CATALDRVDIQYF
NA | TRBJ2-7 | TRBV5-1 | NA | TGCGCCAGCAGCTGGACTATTAACTACGAGCAGTACTTC | CASSWTINYEQYF
NA | TRBJ1-2 | TRBV19 | NA | TGTGCCAGCAGTCCCGGGGGGGCGAGATATGGCTACACCTTC | CASSPGGARYGYTF
NA | TRBJ2-2 | TRBV5-1 | NA | TGCGCCAGCAGCTGGCGGGATAATACCGGGGAGCTGTTTTTT | CASSWRDNTGELFF
NA | TRBJ2-7 | TRBV20-1 | NA | TGCAGTGCTAGAGGAGTATACGAGCAGTACTTC | CSARGVYEQYF
once | TRBJ1-2 | TRBV7-8 | TRBD1 | TGTGCCAGCAGCTTAGCGCCCACAGGGGATGGCTACACCTTC | CASSLAPTGDGYTF
once | TRBJ2-7 | TRBV7-6 | TRBD1 | TGTGCCAGCAGCCACTTACAGGGGTGGCCCTACGAGCAGTACTTC | CASSHLQGWPYEQYF
NA | TRBJ1-5 | TRBV5-1 | NA | TGCGCCAGCAGCTCGGCAGGGATGGCGAATCAGCCCCAGCATTTT | CASSSAGMANQPQHF
NA | TRBJ1-2 | TRBV25-1 | NA | TGTGCCAGCAGTTTAGGGGCCGCCTATGGCTACACCTTC | CASSLGAAYGYTF
NA | TRBJ2-1 | TRBV10-3 | NA | TGTGCCATCAGTGAGTCGATGGCCTCCGCGGATTCGAATGAGCAGTTCTTC | CAISESMASADSNEQFF
once | TRBJ2-7 | TRBV28 | NA | TGTGCCAGCAGTTCGACATTGGACTACGAGCAGTACTTC | CASSSTLDYEQYF
NA | TRBJ1-2 | TRBV30 | TRBD1 | TGTGCCTGGAGTGTACCGGACAGGGGGCACGGCTACACCTTC | CAWSVPDRGHGYTF
once | TRBJ2-7 | TRBV4-1 | TRBD1 | TGCGCCAGCAGCCAAGGACAGGGGGCCTACGAGCAGTACTTC | CASSQGQGAYEQYF
NA | TRBJ1-1 | TRBV30 | NA | TGTGCCTGGAGTGCCCTCCACAGGGCGGACACTGAAGCTTTCTTT | CAWSALHRADTEAFF
NA | TRBJ2-7 | TRBV14 | NA | TGTGCCAGCAGCCAAGTCTCTTACGAGCAGTACTTC | CASSQVSYEQYF
NA | TRBJ1-1 | TRBV2 | TRBD1 | TGTGCCAGCAGTCTCGGGACAGGTGAAGCTTTCTTT | CASSLGTGEAFF
NA | TRBJ2-2 | TRBV7-9 | TRBD2 | TGTGCCAGCAGCCCCGGGACTAGCCTAAACGCACCGTTCACCGGGGAGCTGTTTTTT | CASSPGTSLNAPFTGELFF
medium-sized | TRBJ2-1 | TRBV4-2 | NA | TGTGCCAGCAGCCAAGGGACGGGAGAGTACAATGAGCAGTTCTTC | CASSQGTGEYNEQFF
NA | TRBJ2-7 | TRBV27 | TRBD2 | TGTGCCAGCAGTTCGGGGGGTAGGGTCGAGCAGTACTTC | CASSSGGRVEQYF
NA | TRBJ1-1 | TRBV19 | NA | TGTGCCAGTAGCTTCGGACATCTGAACACTGAAGCTTTCTTT | CASSFGHLNTEAFF
NA | TRBJ2-2 | TRBV4-2 | TRBD2 | TGTGCCAGCAGCCAGGAGGGACTAGCAGACACCGGGGAGCTGTTTTTT | CASSQEGLADTGELFF
NA | TRBJ1-2 | TRBV6-1 | NA | TGTGCCAGCAGTGAACGAGGGGGGAGGGATGGCTACACCTTC | CASSERGGRDGYTF
NA | TRBJ2-7 | TRBV7-9 | TRBD2 | TGTGCCAGCAGCTCGGGACTAGCGGGAGACGAGCAGTACTTC | CASSSGLAGDEQYF
NA | TRBJ2-7 | TRBV2 | TRBD2 | TGTGCCAGTTCTCCTAGCGGGAGCAACGAGCAGTACTTC | CASSPSGSNEQYF
NA | TRBJ1-2 | TRBV27 | TRBD1 | TGTGCCAGCCTGGACAGGGCCTATGGCTACACCTTC | CASLDRAYGYTF
NA | TRBJ2-3 | TRBV2 | TRBD1 | TGTGCCATCGCAGTAGGGACAGTAATCACAGATACGCAGTATTTT | CAIAVGTVITDTQYF
once | TRBJ2-2 | TRBV27 | TRBD2 | TGTGCCAGCAGACAACTAGCGACCGGGGAGCTGTTTTTT | CASRQLATGELFF
NA | TRBJ2-5 | TRBV19 | TRBD1 | TGTGCCAGTAGCATGACAGGGATTGGGGAGACCCAGTACTTC | CASSMTGIGETQYF
NA | TRBJ2-1 | TRBV7-6 | NA | TGTGCCAGCAGCTTTTCGCAGGGGCGGTGGGAGCAGTTCTTC | CASSFSQGRWEQFF
NA | TRBJ2-6 | TRBV27 | TRBD1 | TGTGCCAGCAGCCTGAAGAGGGGGCCATTCTCTGGGGCCAACGTCCTGACTTTC | CASSLKRGPFSGANVLTF
NA | TRBJ2-7 | TRBV5-1 | NA | TGCGCCAGCAGCGGGGTGCGCGGGACCTACGAGCAGTACTTC | CASSGVRGTYEQYF
NA | TRBJ2-2 | TRBV27 | NA | TGTGCCAGCAGTTATCAGGTCGCCGGGGAGCTGTTTTTT | CASSYQVAGELFF
NA | TRBJ1-2 | TRBV28 | NA | TGTGCCAGCAGTTTTACTAACTATGGCTACACCTTC | CASSFTNYGYTF
NA | TRBJ2-7 | TRBV28 | NA | TGTGCCAGCACAGGGTCATGGGAGCAGTACTTC | CASTGSWEQYF
NA | TRBJ2-7 | TRBV6-5 | NA | TGTGCCAGCAGTTACAGAACAGGGTACAGCGAGCAGTACTTC | CASSYRTGYSEQYF
NA | TRBJ2-7 | TRBV6-1 | NA | TGTGCCAGCAGGCAAAGGGGGGGGGACGAGCAGTACTTC | CASRQRGGDEQYF
NA | TRBJ2-7 | TRBV29-1 | TRBD2 | TGCAGCGTTGAGGGGCTAGCGGGAACCTACGAGCAGTACTTC | CSVEGLAGTYEQYF
NA | TRBJ1-5 | TRBV19 | NA | TGTGCCAGTGCTCGCTCAGCGGCAGAGCCCCAGCATTTT | CASARSAAEPQHF